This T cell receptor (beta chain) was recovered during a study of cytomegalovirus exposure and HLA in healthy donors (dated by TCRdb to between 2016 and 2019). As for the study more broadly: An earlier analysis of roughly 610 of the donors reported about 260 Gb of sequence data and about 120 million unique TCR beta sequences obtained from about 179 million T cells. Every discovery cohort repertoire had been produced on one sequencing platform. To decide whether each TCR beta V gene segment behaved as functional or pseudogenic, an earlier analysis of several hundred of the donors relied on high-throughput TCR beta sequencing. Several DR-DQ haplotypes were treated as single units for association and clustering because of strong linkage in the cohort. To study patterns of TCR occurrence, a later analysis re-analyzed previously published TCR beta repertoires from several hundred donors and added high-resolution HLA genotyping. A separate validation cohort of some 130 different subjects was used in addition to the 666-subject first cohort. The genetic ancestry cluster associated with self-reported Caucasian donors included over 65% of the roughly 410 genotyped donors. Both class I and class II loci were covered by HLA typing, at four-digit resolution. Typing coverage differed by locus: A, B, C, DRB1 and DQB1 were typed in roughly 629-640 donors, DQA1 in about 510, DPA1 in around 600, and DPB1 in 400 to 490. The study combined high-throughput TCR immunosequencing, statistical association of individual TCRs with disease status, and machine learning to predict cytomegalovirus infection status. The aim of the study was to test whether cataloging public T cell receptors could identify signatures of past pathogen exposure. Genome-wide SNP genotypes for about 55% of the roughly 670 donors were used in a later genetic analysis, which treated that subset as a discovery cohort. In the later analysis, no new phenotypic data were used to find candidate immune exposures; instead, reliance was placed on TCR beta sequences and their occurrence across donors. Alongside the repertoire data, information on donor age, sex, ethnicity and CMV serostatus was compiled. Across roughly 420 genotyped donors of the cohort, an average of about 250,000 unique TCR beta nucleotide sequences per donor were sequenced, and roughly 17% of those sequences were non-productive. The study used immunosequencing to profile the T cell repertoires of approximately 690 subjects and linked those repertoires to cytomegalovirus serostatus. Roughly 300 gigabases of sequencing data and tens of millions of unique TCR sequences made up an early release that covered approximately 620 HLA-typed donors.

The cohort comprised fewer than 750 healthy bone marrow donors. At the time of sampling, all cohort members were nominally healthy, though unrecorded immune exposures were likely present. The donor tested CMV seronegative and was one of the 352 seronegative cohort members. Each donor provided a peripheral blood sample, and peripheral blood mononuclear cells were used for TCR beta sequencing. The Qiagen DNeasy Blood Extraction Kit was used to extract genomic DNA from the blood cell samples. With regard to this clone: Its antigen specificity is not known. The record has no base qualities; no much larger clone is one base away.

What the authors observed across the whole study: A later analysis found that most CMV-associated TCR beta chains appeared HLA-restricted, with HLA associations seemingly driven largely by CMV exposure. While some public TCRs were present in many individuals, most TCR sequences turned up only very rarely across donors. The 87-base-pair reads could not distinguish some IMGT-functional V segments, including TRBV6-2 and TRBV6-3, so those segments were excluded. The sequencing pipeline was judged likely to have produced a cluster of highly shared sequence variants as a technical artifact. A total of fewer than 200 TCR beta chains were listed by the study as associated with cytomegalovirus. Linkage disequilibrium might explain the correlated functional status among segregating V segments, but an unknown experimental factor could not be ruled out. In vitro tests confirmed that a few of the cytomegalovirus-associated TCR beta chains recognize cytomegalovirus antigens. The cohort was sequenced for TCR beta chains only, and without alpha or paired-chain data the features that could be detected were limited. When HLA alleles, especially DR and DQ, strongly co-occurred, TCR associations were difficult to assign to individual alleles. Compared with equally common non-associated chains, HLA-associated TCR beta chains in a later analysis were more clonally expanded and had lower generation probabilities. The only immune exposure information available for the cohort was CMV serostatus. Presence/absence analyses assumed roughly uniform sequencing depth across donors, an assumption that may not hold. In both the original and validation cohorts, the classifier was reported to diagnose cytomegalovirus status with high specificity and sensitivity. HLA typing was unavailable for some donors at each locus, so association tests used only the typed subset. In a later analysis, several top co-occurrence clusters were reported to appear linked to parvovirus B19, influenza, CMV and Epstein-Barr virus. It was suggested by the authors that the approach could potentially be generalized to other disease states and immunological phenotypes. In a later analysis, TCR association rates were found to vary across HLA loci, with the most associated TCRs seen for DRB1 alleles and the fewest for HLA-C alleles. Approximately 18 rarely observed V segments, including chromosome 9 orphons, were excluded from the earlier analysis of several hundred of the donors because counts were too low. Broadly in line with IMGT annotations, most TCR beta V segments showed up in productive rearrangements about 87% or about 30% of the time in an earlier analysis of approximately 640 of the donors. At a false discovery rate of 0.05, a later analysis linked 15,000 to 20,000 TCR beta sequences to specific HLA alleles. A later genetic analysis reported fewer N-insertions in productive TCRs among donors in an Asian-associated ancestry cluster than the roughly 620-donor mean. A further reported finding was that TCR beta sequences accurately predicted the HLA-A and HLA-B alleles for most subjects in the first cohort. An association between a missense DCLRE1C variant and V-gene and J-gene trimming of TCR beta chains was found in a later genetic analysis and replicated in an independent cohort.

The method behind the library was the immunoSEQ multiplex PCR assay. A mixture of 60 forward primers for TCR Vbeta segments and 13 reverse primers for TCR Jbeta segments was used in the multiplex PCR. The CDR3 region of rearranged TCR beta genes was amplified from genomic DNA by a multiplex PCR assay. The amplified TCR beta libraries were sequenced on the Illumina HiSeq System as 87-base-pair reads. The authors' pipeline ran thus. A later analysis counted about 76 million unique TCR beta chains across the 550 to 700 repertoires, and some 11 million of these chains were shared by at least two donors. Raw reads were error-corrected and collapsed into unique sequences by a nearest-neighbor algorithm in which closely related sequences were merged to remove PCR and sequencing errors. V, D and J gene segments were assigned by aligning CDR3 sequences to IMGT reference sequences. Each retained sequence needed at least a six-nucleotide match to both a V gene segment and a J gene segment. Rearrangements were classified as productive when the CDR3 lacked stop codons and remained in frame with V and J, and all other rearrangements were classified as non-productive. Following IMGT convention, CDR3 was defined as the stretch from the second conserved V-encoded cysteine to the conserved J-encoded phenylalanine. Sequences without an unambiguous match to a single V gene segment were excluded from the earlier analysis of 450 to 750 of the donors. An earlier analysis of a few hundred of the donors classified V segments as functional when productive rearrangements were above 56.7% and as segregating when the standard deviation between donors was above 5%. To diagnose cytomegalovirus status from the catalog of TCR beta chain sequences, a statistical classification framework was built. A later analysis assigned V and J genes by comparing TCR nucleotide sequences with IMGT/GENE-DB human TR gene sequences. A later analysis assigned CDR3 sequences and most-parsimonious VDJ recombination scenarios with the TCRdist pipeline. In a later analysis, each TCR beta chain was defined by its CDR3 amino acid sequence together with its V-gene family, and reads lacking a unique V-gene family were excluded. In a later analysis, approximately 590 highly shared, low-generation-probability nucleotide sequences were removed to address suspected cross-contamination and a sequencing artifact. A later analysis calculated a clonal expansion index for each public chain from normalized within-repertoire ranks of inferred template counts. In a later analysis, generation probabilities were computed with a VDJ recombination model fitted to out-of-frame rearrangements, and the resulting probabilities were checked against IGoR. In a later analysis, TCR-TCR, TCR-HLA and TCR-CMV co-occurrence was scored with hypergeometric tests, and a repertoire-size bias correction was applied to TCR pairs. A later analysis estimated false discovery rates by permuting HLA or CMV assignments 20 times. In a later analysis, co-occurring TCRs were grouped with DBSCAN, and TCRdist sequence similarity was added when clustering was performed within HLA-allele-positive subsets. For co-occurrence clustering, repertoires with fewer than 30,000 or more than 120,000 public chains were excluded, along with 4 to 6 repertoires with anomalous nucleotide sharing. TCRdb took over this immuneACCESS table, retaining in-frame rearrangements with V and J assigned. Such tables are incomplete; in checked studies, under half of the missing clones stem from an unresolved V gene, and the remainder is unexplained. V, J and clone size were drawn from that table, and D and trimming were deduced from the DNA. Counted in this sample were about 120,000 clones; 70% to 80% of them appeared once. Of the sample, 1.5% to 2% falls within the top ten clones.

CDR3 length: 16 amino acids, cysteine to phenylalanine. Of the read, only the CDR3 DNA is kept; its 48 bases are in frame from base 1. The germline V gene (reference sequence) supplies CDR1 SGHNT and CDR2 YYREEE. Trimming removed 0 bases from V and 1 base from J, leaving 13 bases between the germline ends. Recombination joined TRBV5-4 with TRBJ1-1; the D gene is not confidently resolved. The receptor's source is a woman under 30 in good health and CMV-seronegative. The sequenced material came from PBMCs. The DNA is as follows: TGTGCCAGCAGCTTGGCCAGCGGGTTAGGGAACACTGAAGCTTTCTTT. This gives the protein CASSLASGLGNTEAFF.